A selection of T cell receptor beta chains follows, all from one sample in a study of cytomegalovirus exposure and HLA in healthy donors. Assay: immunoSEQ multiplex PCR; the TCRdb copy retains only in-frame clones and omits some. Its clone listing holds 100,000 to 150,000 clones. The sample taken for sequencing was PBMCs. Receptor source: a woman in her forties in good health and CMV-seropositive. CDR3s include the opening cysteine and the closing phenylalanine or tryptophan. A D gene is named only where the DNA matches it firmly.

DNA	CDR3	V	J	D
TGCGCCAGCAGGACTAGCAGGAGGGACAATGAGCAGTTCTTC	CASRTSRRDNEQFF	TRBV5-1	TRBJ2-1	TRBD2
TGTGCCAGCAGTATGGGACTAGCGGGAGTGGGCTCCTACAATGAGCAGTTCTTC	CASSMGLAGVGSYNEQFF	TRBV28	TRBJ2-1	TRBD2
TGCGCCAGCAGCCTTCGACCGGGACAGAGAGTCTACGAGCAGTACTTC	CASSLRPGQRVYEQYF	TRBV5-1	TRBJ2-7	TRBD1
TGTGCCAGCTCACCACCGACAGGGGGGGACGGCTACACCTTC	CASSPPTGGDGYTF	TRBV18	TRBJ1-2	TRBD1
TGTGCCAGCAGTGAACGGGAAGCTTTCTTT	CASSEREAFF	TRBV2	TRBJ1-1	NA
TGTGCCAGCAGCCCCGGCCGCGAGGCGAAAGCCAGCAATCAGCCCCAGCATTTT	CASSPGREAKASNQPQHF	TRBV7-3	TRBJ1-5	NA
TGTGCCAGCAGCCCCCAAGGGGGTGCTGGAAACACCATATATTTT	CASSPQGGAGNTIYF	TRBV6-1	TRBJ1-3	NA
TGTGCCAGCAGCGCCGAGCCAGGGGATAGCAATCAGCCCCAGCATTTT	CASSAEPGDSNQPQHF	TRBV7-2	TRBJ1-5	NA
TGTGCCAGTAGTATAGAGGGGACTAGCGGGAACAATGGGCAGTTCTTC	CASSIEGTSGNNGQFF	TRBV19	TRBJ2-1	TRBD2
TGTGCCAGCAGCGTAGCTATGTGGGGACAGGGCTCCTACAATGAGCAGTTCTTC	CASSVAMWGQGSYNEQFF	TRBV9	TRBJ2-1	TRBD1
TGTGCCAGCAGCCTAAGCGGGGACTCCTACGAGCAGTACTTC	CASSLSGDSYEQYF	TRBV13	TRBJ2-7	TRBD2
TGCGCCAGCAAACATTACAGGGACTCCTACAATGAGCAGTTCTTC	CASKHYRDSYNEQFF	TRBV4-3	TRBJ2-1	NA
TGTGCCTGGAGTGGGGTTGACTACACCATATATTTT	CAWSGVDYTIYF	TRBV30	TRBJ1-3	NA
TGTGCCAGCAGCGTCTTGTACTACGAGCAGTACTTC	CASSVLYYEQYF	TRBV2	TRBJ2-7	NA
TGTGCCAGCAGTTCGCCGACATCACAGGGATGGTGGGACTATGGCTACACCTTC	CASSSPTSQGWWDYGYTF	TRBV28	TRBJ1-2	NA
TGTGCCAGCAGTTCAAACCGGGACAGGGGGTTCACTGAAGCTTTCTTT	CASSSNRDRGFTEAFF	TRBV6-6	TRBJ1-1	TRBD1
TGTGCCAGCAGTGGAGATAACACTGAAGCTTTCTTT	CASSGDNTEAFF	TRBV6-1	TRBJ1-1	NA
TGTGCTAGCAGTTACCGACTAGCGGAGCAAGAGACCCAGTACTTC	CASSYRLAEQETQYF	TRBV7-7	TRBJ2-5	TRBD2
TGTGCCAGTAGTCCCGTTGTTTATAGCAATCAGCCCCAGCATTTT	CASSPVVYSNQPQHF	TRBV19	TRBJ1-5	NA
TGTGCCACCCTCCCGGGACTAGCGGGCCTAGATACGCAGTATTTT	CATLPGLAGLDTQYF	TRBV2	TRBJ2-3	TRBD2
TGTGCCAGCTCACCACGGCCCTCGAACCCCTACAATGAGCAGTTCTTC	CASSPRPSNPYNEQFF	TRBV18	TRBJ2-1	NA
TGTGCCAGCAGCTTTGAGGGGGACAGCGGATATAGCAATCAGCCCCAGCATTTT	CASSFEGDSGYSNQPQHF	TRBV5-8	TRBJ1-5	TRBD1
TGTGCCAGCAGCTTAGACCCCGGACAGCTCCAGTACTTC	CASSLDPGQLQYF	TRBV11-3	TRBJ2-7	NA
TGTGCCAGCAGACGTCGGAGCTCTGGGGCCAACGTCCTGACTTTC	CASRRRSSGANVLTF	TRBV7-2	TRBJ2-6	NA
TGTGCCAGCAGCTATGGAGCGGTCGCAGCTGGAAACACCATATATTTT	CASSYGAVAAGNTIYF	TRBV7-9	TRBJ1-3	NA
TGTGCCAGCAGCTTTAGGAGATCCTCCGGGACTAGTGTCACCGGGGAGCTGTTTTTT	CASSFRRSSGTSVTGELFF	TRBV5-6	TRBJ2-2	TRBD2
TGCGCCAGCAGCTTAACAGGGGAGGCAGGGACTGAAGCTTTCTTT	CASSLTGEAGTEAFF	TRBV5-1	TRBJ1-1	TRBD1
TGCGCCAGCAGCCAAGATCGCGGCACTGGGCAGTACTTC	CASSQDRGTGQYF	TRBV4-1	TRBJ2-7	NA
TGTGCGCTGGGGAGCTCCTACAATGAGCAGTTCTTC	CALGSSYNEQFF	TRBV30	TRBJ2-1	NA
TGTGCCACACAGACAGAGCTGGATTCACCCCTCCACTTT	CATQTELDSPLHF	TRBV2	TRBJ1-6	NA
TGTGCCAGCAGCCTACGGACCAAGGGGGAAAAACTGTTTTTT	CASSLRTKGEKLFF	TRBV5-4	TRBJ1-4	NA
TGTGCCAGCAGCTTAGGTCTAGAGTTCGATGAGCAGTTCTTC	CASSLGLEFDEQFF	TRBV7-6	TRBJ2-1	NA
TGTGCCAGCAGCTGGGGGGACAGGTTAATCTACGAGCAGTACTTC	CASSWGDRLIYEQYF	TRBV28	TRBJ2-7	TRBD1
TGTGCCAGCAGAGATAGGACAGGGAACCACGAGCAGTACTTC	CASRDRTGNHEQYF	TRBV2	TRBJ2-7	TRBD1
TGCGCCAGCAGCCAAGATCGGGACAGGGGCCGGATTTATGGCTACACCTTC	CASSQDRDRGRIYGYTF	TRBV4-1	TRBJ1-2	TRBD1
TGCACCAGCAGCCAAGATAGGGGGTCTAGCGGTAGCACAGATACGCAGTATTTT	CTSSQDRGSSGSTDTQYF	TRBV1	TRBJ2-3	NA
TGTGCCAGTAGTGTCACTAACTATGGCTACACCTTC	CASSVTNYGYTF	TRBV19	TRBJ1-2	NA
TGTGCCAGCAGTGAAGCGCTTCGACAGGCTGGCTACACCTTC	CASSEALRQAGYTF	TRBV2	TRBJ1-2	NA
TGCGCCAGCAGCTTGGACGGACTAGCGGGAGGAGTAGATGAGCAGTTCTTC	CASSLDGLAGGVDEQFF	TRBV5-1	TRBJ2-1	TRBD2
TGCGCCAGCAGCTTGGGACAGGGGCGCTCTGGAAACACCATATATTTT	CASSLGQGRSGNTIYF	TRBV5-1	TRBJ1-3	TRBD1
TGCGCCAGCAGCCTGGACAGGGGGCTAGTGTACGAGCAGTACTTC	CASSLDRGLVYEQYF	TRBV5-1	TRBJ2-7	TRBD1
TGCGCCAGCAGCCATTACCCTGAGCGGGAGTTGGGCACAGATACGCAGTATTTT	CASSHYPERELGTDTQYF	TRBV4-1	TRBJ2-3	TRBD2
TGTGCCAGCAGCCTGCAGGGCTACGAGCAGTACTTC	CASSLQGYEQYF	TRBV5-4	TRBJ2-7	NA
TGTGCCAGCAGCGTCTCCCCTCTCGGGACAGGGACTACTGGCTACACCTTC	CASSVSPLGTGTTGYTF	TRBV9	TRBJ1-2	TRBD1
TGTGCCAGTAGTATAATGGGACTCGGAACCGCGGGGGATTCTCGGCAGTACTTC	CASSIMGLGTAGDSRQYF	TRBV19	TRBJ2-7	TRBD2
TGTGCCAGCACGGTGCTAGCGGGAGTCCCCGGGGAGCTGTTTTTT	CASTVLAGVPGELFF	TRBV2	TRBJ2-2	TRBD2